The entry that follows covers one T cell receptor (beta chain) sequence. The assay was immunoSEQ multiplex PCR, and TCRdb's table has in-frame clones only and misses some. The sample comprises 85,000 to 120,000 clones, roughly nine tenths of which are singletons, and over 2% rests with the top ten. These data are taken from a study of control samples from healthy donors and cancer patients. This TCR came from a woman younger than 30 in good health. The material sequenced was blood.

CDR3 DNA: TGTGCCAGCGGCCCCGGGGGGGCAGATACGCAGTATTTT. It codes for CASGPGGADTQYF. The chain uses TRBV5-8 and TRBJ2-3; 8 nucleotides line up with TRBD2. J was trimmed by 4 bases and V by 7 bases; bases with no gene match: 5. The CDR3 has 13 amino acids. Germline lookup yields CDR1 SGHTS and CDR2 YDEGEE.